Reported below is one TCR beta chain. The antigen remains unidentified. The sample belongs to a study of shared clonotypes between healthy human individuals. Study findings and constraints: Blood was the sole source, and tissue repertoires probably differ.

Naive CD8 isolation took CD45RO-negative cells positively selected for CCR7 and excluded terminally differentiated effector memory CD45RA+ cells. This CDR3 comprises 12 residues. Trimming cost V 3 bases and J 6 bases, with 9 bases left between them. Germline-derived CDR1 and CDR2 are MNHNS and SASEGT. Researchers divided each subset's genomic DNA evenly across several immunoSEQ plates. The table came from immunoSEQ multiplex PCR; TCRdb's copy has only in-frame clones and leaves some out. The sample holds hundreds of thousands of clones; around 90% are singletons and the top ten take 24%. The chain is built from TRBV6-1 and TRBJ2-7; possible D gene TRBD2, 6 bases. Specimen: naive CD8+ T cells sorted from blood. The receptor comes from a man between 25 and 39 years old in good health. CDR3 region: CASSELGGEQYF. The CDR3, as DNA: TGTGCCAGCAGTGAGCTGGGAGGCGAGCAGTACTTC.